The rows below give T cell receptor beta chains drawn from one sample of a study of cytomegalovirus exposure and HLA in healthy donors. Profiling relied on immunoSEQ multiplex PCR, and the TCRdb table lists in-frame clones only, not all of them. The profile covers approximately 170,000 clones, with about 82% appearing a single time and approximately 0.8% taken by the ten largest. The sample comprised PBMCs. The receptors originated from a woman under 30 in good health and CMV-seronegative. Both conserved end residues are part of each CDR3. Fields, in order: D gene, J gene, V gene, clone size, CDR3 protein, CDR3 DNA. D genes are given only for firm matches. Only some rows state a clone size, as once, few, many or a class for expanded clones.

d_gene: TRBD2; j_gene: TRBJ2-1; v_gene: TRBV4-2; abundance: -; CDR3aa: CASSLPGLSNEQFF; CDR3nt: TGTGCCAGCAGCCTCCCGGGACTATCCAATGAGCAGTTCTTC
d_gene: -; j_gene: TRBJ1-2; v_gene: TRBV7-8; abundance: -; CDR3aa: CASSSGTYGYTF; CDR3nt: TGTGCCAGCAGTTCGGGAACTTATGGCTACACCTTC
d_gene: -; j_gene: TRBJ1-2; v_gene: TRBV2; abundance: -; CDR3aa: CASSTWPGNGYTF; CDR3nt: TGTGCCAGCAGTACCTGGCCGGGAAATGGCTACACCTTC
d_gene: -; j_gene: TRBJ2-3; v_gene: TRBV2; abundance: -; CDR3aa: CASSLTRSDTQYF; CDR3nt: TGTGCCAGCAGTCTGACTCGGTCAGATACGCAGTATTTT
d_gene: -; j_gene: TRBJ1-1; v_gene: TRBV2; abundance: -; CDR3aa: CASSEILSGNTEAFF; CDR3nt: TGTGCCAGCAGTGAAATTTTGTCGGGGAACACTGAAGCTTTCTTT
d_gene: TRBD2; j_gene: TRBJ2-7; v_gene: TRBV7-6; abundance: -; CDR3aa: CASSLARTKEAGGPYEQYF; CDR3nt: TGTGCCAGCAGCTTAGCAAGGACCAAAGAAGCGGGAGGGCCCTACGAGCAGTACTTC
d_gene: TRBD1; j_gene: TRBJ2-7; v_gene: TRBV6-1; abundance: -; CDR3aa: CASSVGQGNYYEQYF; CDR3nt: TGTGCCAGCAGTGTGGGACAGGGAAACTACTACGAGCAGTACTTC
d_gene: -; j_gene: TRBJ2-7; v_gene: TRBV28; abundance: once; CDR3aa: CASSQGVPYEQYF; CDR3nt: TGTGCCAGCAGTCAAGGGGTACCCTACGAGCAGTACTTC
d_gene: -; j_gene: TRBJ1-2; v_gene: TRBV4-1; abundance: -; CDR3aa: CASSLTSGGYSFVPGYTF; CDR3nt: TGCGCCAGCAGCCTGACCTCCGGCGGCTACTCCTTTGTGCCGGGCTACACCTTC
d_gene: -; j_gene: TRBJ1-2; v_gene: TRBV28; abundance: -; CDR3aa: CASSSPTALYGYTF; CDR3nt: TGTGCCAGCAGTTCCCCGACAGCCCTCTATGGCTACACCTTC
d_gene: -; j_gene: TRBJ2-7; v_gene: TRBV4-2; abundance: -; CDR3aa: CASSQDPTHYEQYF; CDR3nt: TGTGCCAGCAGCCAAGACCCGACACACTACGAGCAGTACTTC
d_gene: TRBD2; j_gene: TRBJ2-7; v_gene: TRBV7-8; abundance: -; CDR3aa: CASSLDGTSGESTSYEQYF; CDR3nt: TGTGCCAGCAGCTTAGACGGGACTAGCGGGGAAAGTACCTCCTACGAGCAGTACTTC
d_gene: TRBD2; j_gene: TRBJ2-1; v_gene: TRBV4-1; abundance: -; CDR3aa: CASSQEPGRPLSGRLNEQFF; CDR3nt: TGCGCCAGCAGCCAGGAACCAGGCAGGCCCCTTAGCGGGAGGCTTAATGAGCAGTTCTTC
d_gene: -; j_gene: TRBJ2-7; v_gene: TRBV20-1; abundance: few; CDR3aa: CSARALHEQYF; CDR3nt: TGCAGTGCTAGAGCCCTCCACGAGCAGTACTTC
d_gene: -; j_gene: TRBJ1-2; v_gene: TRBV20-1; abundance: -; CDR3aa: CSAQTNYGYTF; CDR3nt: TGCAGTGCCCAAACTAACTATGGCTACACCTTC
d_gene: TRBD1; j_gene: TRBJ1-1; v_gene: TRBV4-1; abundance: once; CDR3aa: CASSQGQGNTEAFF; CDR3nt: TGCGCCAGCAGCCAGGGACAGGGTAACACTGAAGCTTTCTTT
d_gene: -; j_gene: TRBJ2-3; v_gene: TRBV7-9; abundance: -; CDR3aa: CASSLRGVSTDTQYF; CDR3nt: TGTGCCAGCAGCTTACGCGGGGTAAGCACAGATACGCAGTATTTT
d_gene: TRBD2; j_gene: TRBJ2-1; v_gene: TRBV4-3; abundance: once; CDR3aa: CASSQTLSGRARNEQFF; CDR3nt: TGCGCCAGCAGCCAAACTCTTAGCGGGAGGGCCAGAAATGAGCAGTTCTTC
d_gene: TRBD1; j_gene: TRBJ2-7; v_gene: TRBV6-5; abundance: -; CDR3aa: CASSYSDRLYEQYF; CDR3nt: TGTGCCAGCAGTTACTCGGACAGGCTCTACGAGCAGTACTTC
d_gene: -; j_gene: TRBJ1-4; v_gene: TRBV2; abundance: -; CDR3aa: CASSGLHPEKLFF; CDR3nt: TGTGCCAGCAGTGGGCTTCACCCTGAAAAACTGTTTTTT
d_gene: -; j_gene: TRBJ1-6; v_gene: TRBV28; abundance: few; CDR3aa: CASSLIGGEGSPLHF; CDR3nt: TGTGCCAGCAGTTTAATTGGAGGGGAGGGATCACCCCTCCACTTT
d_gene: -; j_gene: TRBJ1-2; v_gene: TRBV28; abundance: -; CDR3aa: CASSRSAGLVNYGYTF; CDR3nt: TGTGCCAGCAGCCGATCAGCGGGCCTCGTGAACTATGGCTACACCTTC
d_gene: TRBD2; j_gene: TRBJ2-2; v_gene: TRBV29-1; abundance: -; CDR3aa: CSADSGGGELFF; CDR3nt: TGCAGCGCGGACTCGGGGGGCGGGGAGCTGTTTTTT
d_gene: -; j_gene: TRBJ2-7; v_gene: TRBV5-1; abundance: -; CDR3aa: CASSGGSAFDYEQYF; CDR3nt: TGCGCCAGCAGCGGGGGCAGTGCGTTTGACTACGAGCAGTACTTC
d_gene: TRBD1; j_gene: TRBJ2-7; v_gene: TRBV30; abundance: -; CDR3aa: CAWSRDRTYEQYF; CDR3nt: TGTGCCTGGAGCAGGGACAGAACCTACGAGCAGTACTTC
d_gene: -; j_gene: TRBJ2-1; v_gene: TRBV6-6; abundance: -; CDR3aa: CASSSRLVASYNEQFF; CDR3nt: TGTGCCAGCAGTTCCCGACTAGTCGCGTCCTACAATGAGCAGTTCTTC
d_gene: TRBD1; j_gene: TRBJ2-7; v_gene: TRBV11-2; abundance: few; CDR3aa: CASSARQGIYEQYF; CDR3nt: TGTGCCAGCAGCGCTCGACAGGGAATCTACGAGCAGTACTTC
d_gene: -; j_gene: TRBJ1-5; v_gene: TRBV27; abundance: once; CDR3aa: CASSLQSNQPQHF; CDR3nt: TGTGCCAGCAGTCTTCAGAGCAATCAGCCCCAGCATTTT
d_gene: TRBD2; j_gene: TRBJ2-7; v_gene: TRBV5-1; abundance: -; CDR3aa: CASSLAGLAGEQYF; CDR3nt: TGCGCCAGCAGCTTGGCGGGACTAGCGGGCGAGCAGTACTTC
d_gene: TRBD1; j_gene: TRBJ2-7; v_gene: TRBV19; abundance: -; CDR3aa: CASSSIFGTGDNEQYF; CDR3nt: TGTGCCAGTAGTAGTATCTTCGGGACAGGGGACAACGAGCAGTACTTC
d_gene: -; j_gene: TRBJ2-3; v_gene: TRBV7-3; abundance: -; CDR3aa: CASSLTGAITDTQYF; CDR3nt: TGTGCCAGCAGCTTAACAGGGGCCATCACAGATACGCAGTATTTT
d_gene: -; j_gene: TRBJ2-6; v_gene: TRBV7-9; abundance: -; CDR3aa: CASSLALAGANVLTF; CDR3nt: TGTGCCAGCAGCTTAGCTCTTGCTGGGGCCAACGTCCTGACTTTC
d_gene: -; j_gene: TRBJ2-5; v_gene: TRBV4-1; abundance: -; CDR3aa: CASSQEGAWETQYF; CDR3nt: TGCGCCAGCAGCCAAGAAGGGGCTTGGGAGACCCAGTACTTC
d_gene: -; j_gene: TRBJ1-2; v_gene: TRBV14; abundance: -; CDR3aa: CASSPANYGYTF; CDR3nt: TGTGCCAGCAGCCCCGCTAACTATGGCTACACCTTC
d_gene: -; j_gene: TRBJ2-3; v_gene: TRBV5-6; abundance: -; CDR3aa: CASSSMTSLSTDTQYF; CDR3nt: TGTGCCAGCAGCTCCATGACAAGCCTCTCCACAGATACGCAGTATTTT
d_gene: -; j_gene: TRBJ2-1; v_gene: TRBV12-5; abundance: -; CDR3aa: CASGLAGSYNEQFF; CDR3nt: TGTGCTAGTGGTTTGGCCGGGTCCTACAATGAGCAGTTCTTC
d_gene: -; j_gene: TRBJ1-1; v_gene: TRBV30; abundance: -; CDR3aa: CAANSLLGGKAFF; CDR3nt: TGTGCCGCAAACTCCCTCCTGGGGGGGAAAGCTTTCTTT
d_gene: -; j_gene: TRBJ2-7; v_gene: TRBV6-5; abundance: -; CDR3aa: CASSYRADTYYEQYF; CDR3nt: TGTGCCAGCAGTTACCGCGCGGACACTTACTACGAGCAGTACTTC
d_gene: -; j_gene: TRBJ1-5; v_gene: TRBV19; abundance: -; CDR3aa: CASSWEGGGEDQPQHF; CDR3nt: TGTGCCAGTAGCTGGGAGGGGGGGGGTGAGGATCAGCCCCAGCATTTT
d_gene: -; j_gene: TRBJ1-6; v_gene: TRBV9; abundance: once; CDR3aa: CASSPSGDNSPLHF; CDR3nt: TGTGCCAGCAGCCCGTCTGGAGATAATTCACCCCTCCACTTT
d_gene: TRBD1; j_gene: TRBJ1-1; v_gene: TRBV28; abundance: -; CDR3aa: CASRKDRVKMNTEAFF; CDR3nt: TGTGCCAGCAGAAAAGACAGGGTAAAAATGAACACTGAAGCTTTCTTT
d_gene: TRBD2; j_gene: TRBJ2-2; v_gene: TRBV4-1; abundance: -; CDR3aa: CASIPGGTRHRNTGELFF; CDR3nt: TGCGCCAGCATCCCGGGGGGGACGCGACATCGTAACACCGGGGAGCTGTTTTTT
d_gene: TRBD2; j_gene: TRBJ2-2; v_gene: TRBV18; abundance: -; CDR3aa: CASSPLGGFVTGELFF; CDR3nt: TGTGCCAGCTCACCATTGGGAGGGTTCGTCACCGGGGAGCTGTTTTTT